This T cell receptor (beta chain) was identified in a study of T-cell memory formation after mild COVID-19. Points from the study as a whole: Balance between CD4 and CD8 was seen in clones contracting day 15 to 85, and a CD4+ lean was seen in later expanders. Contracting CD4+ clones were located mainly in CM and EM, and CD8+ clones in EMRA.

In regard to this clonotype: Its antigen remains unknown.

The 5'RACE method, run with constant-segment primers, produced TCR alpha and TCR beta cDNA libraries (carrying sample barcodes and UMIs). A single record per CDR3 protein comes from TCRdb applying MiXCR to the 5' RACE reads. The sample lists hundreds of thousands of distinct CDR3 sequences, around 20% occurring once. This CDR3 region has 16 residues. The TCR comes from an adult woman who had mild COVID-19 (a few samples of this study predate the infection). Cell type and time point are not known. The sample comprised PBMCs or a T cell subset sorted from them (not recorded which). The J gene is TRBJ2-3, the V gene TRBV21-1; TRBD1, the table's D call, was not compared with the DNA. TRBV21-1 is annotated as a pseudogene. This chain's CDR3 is CASSKGGVGPTDTQYF. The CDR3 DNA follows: TGTGCCAGCAGCAAAGGGGGTGTGGGGCCTACAGATACGCAGTATTTT.